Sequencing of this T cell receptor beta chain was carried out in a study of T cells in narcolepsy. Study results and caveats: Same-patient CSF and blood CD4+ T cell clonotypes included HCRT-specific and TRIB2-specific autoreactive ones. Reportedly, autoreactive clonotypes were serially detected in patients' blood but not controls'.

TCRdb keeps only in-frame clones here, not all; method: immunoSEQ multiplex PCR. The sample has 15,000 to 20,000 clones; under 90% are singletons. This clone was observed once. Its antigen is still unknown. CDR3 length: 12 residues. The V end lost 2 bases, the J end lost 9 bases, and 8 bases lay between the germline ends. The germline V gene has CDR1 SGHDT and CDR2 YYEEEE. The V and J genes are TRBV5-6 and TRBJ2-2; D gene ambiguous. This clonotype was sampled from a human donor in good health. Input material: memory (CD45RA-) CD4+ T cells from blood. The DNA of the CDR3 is TGTGCCAGCAGCTTCCTTGACCGGGAGCTGTTTTTT. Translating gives CASSFLDRELFF.